This T cell receptor beta chain was recovered during a study of T cells in Graves' hyperthyroidism and ophthalmopathy. Study details: Blood was drawn when the patient was first diagnosed and still untreated.

Study-level findings and limits: The model made its ophthalmopathy prediction, and onset followed a median around 6.9 months later.

Deletions cut 1 base from V and 4 bases from J, with 10 bases between. This CDR3 has 14 residues. Germline loops: CDR1 MNHNS, CDR2 SASEGT. TCR beta CDR3 regions were amplified from RNA. The primer set for the first-round RT-PCR of the TCR CDR3 was HTBI. MiXCR, run by TCRdb on the multiplex PCR reads, gives a single entry per CDR3 protein. The table shows about 500,000 distinct CDR3 sequences, with roughly 17% occurring only once. This clonotype appeared many times. What it binds is not known. The clonotype comes from a woman under 30 with Graves' hyperthyroidism. J is TRBJ1-1 and V is TRBV6-1, with D uncertain. Sequencing was carried out using blood. CDR3 region: CASSEGGWSTEAFF. Written as DNA, the CDR3 is TGTGCCAGCAGTGAAGGAGGGTGGAGCACTGAAGCTTTCTTT.